This T cell receptor (beta chain) comes out of a study of cytomegalovirus exposure and HLA in healthy donors. Amplification used 60 Vbeta primers and 13 Jbeta primers. Methods used by the authors: The count from a later analysis was some 81 million unique TCR beta chains, approximately 9.9 million of them shared. Using immunoSEQ multiplex PCR, the repertoire was profiled, and TCRdb retains in-frame clones only, with some absent. V, J and clone size are those of that table, while D and trimming were read from the DNA. The sample records 55,000 to 65,000 clones, 70% to 80% being singletons. Germline V gene lookup returns CDR1 WSHSY and CDR2 SAAADI. V lost 7 bases and J lost 7; bases outside the gene matches: 10. The CDR3 runs 14 residues. A note on this clone: Its antigen is as yet unknown.

Study findings and constraints: The dataset shows that most TCR sequences were rare, while some public TCRs occurred in many donors. Overall, approximately 180 TCR beta chains were annotated as cytomegalovirus-associated.

The material sequenced was PBMCs. This TCR derives from a woman aged 40 to 55 in good health and CMV-seropositive. The chain carries TRBV10-2 and TRBJ1-1, with 9 nucleotides matching TRBD1. CDR3 sequence: CASNPGQGSGEAFF. The CDR3 region has the DNA TGCGCCAGCAATCCGGGACAGGGATCGGGTGAAGCTTTCTTT.